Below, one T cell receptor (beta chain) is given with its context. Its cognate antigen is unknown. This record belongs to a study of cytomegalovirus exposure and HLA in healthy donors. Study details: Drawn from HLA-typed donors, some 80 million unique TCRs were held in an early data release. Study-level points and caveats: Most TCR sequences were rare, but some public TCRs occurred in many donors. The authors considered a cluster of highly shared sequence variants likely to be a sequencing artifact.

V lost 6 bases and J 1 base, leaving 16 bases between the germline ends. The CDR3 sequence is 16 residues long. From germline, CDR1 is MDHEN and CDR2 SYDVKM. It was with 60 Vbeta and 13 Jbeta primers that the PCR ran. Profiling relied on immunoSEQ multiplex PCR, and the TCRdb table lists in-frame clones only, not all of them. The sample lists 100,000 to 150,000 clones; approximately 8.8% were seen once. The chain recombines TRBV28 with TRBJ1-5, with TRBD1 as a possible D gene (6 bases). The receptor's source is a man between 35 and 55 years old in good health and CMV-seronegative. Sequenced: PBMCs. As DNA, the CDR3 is TGTGCCAGCAGGTCTGGACAGTTTAGGAGCAATCAGCCCCAGCATTTT. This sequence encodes CASRSGQFRSNQPQHF.